What follows describes a single TCR beta chain. The length of the CDR3 is 12 residues. CDR1 and CDR2 (germline): SGHTA, FQGTGA. The sample comes from a study of CXCR3-negative and CXCR3-positive naive CD8 T cells. Carrying UMI labels, the TRB cDNA libraries were prepared through 5' RACE. TCRdb reprocessed the 5' RACE reads, with one entry per CDR3 protein and no DNA. The sample includes about 48,000 distinct CDR3 sequences. This sequence joins TRBV7-3 and TRBJ2-3; checking the TCRdb D call of TRBD2 is not possible without DNA. The sequence came from a human donor in good health. Some clones in this sample may be carry-over from other donors' samples. Sequencing was carried out using memory CD8+ T cells from blood. CDR3 protein: CASSSLGDTQYF. The variable domain in full, completed from reference TRBV7-3 and TRBJ2-3, reads GAGVSQTPSNKVTEKGKYVELRCDPISGHTALYWYRQSLGQGPEFLIYFQGTGAADDSGLPNDRFFAVRPEGSVSTLKIQRTERGDSAVYLCASSSLGDTQYFGPGTRLTVL.